Listed here is a single TCR beta chain. This clone appeared once. Its recognized antigen is unknown. Base quality data are lacking; no much larger clone is found one base away. The CDR3 regions of human TCRbeta chains were analyzed by immunosequencing. In the original analysis: TCRs in the repertoires were compared against a reference library of SARS-CoV-2-specific TCRs that had been generated with the MIRA antigen-specificity platform. Breadth was defined as the fraction of unique TCRs that were SARS-CoV-2-associated, and depth was defined as the fraction of total T cells that were SARS-CoV-2-associated. Using the MIRA data, each spike-specific TCR was assigned both to the spike region to which the TCR was reactive and to a CD4 or CD8 class. Log10-transformed breadth and depth values were compared by one-way ANOVA with Sidak's multiple comparisons tests. In its TCRdb copy, this immuneACCESS table keeps in-frame sequences only and misses some clones. Where compared with another copy, unresolved V genes explain less than half of these, and the others have no known cause. The V and J calls and clone size come from that table; D and trimming were worked out from the DNA. For this sample the table gives about 100,000 clones, of which 70% to 90% were detected only once. The ten largest clones add up to just over 4% of the sample.

These data belong to a study of T cell responses to AZD1222 COVID-19 vaccine (dated by TCRdb to about 2021). In the study overall: A total of roughly 240 trial participants underwent TCR sequencing, of whom 200 to 220 received two doses of AZD1222 and around 25 received two doses of the MenACWY control vaccine. Trial participants were enrolled by age into 18-55, 56-69 and 70-plus year subgroups, with about 150, 28 and 57 TCR-sequenced participants respectively.

General study outcomes and caveats: The 56-69-year group was small, and its depth increase did not reach significance, likely because of low power. Spike-specific TCR breadth and depth rose significantly after two AZD1222 doses compared with day 0 and with MenACWY recipients. Conclusions about previously exposed vaccinees were limited because only five to seven AZD1222 recipients were SARS-CoV-2 seropositive at baseline. Participants were mostly white British, with more females than males. The authors suggested clonal diversity may have been underestimated. Because no day 14 peak-response samples were available, the repertoires could be characterized only after the peak T cell response. Nearly half of unique spike-specific TCRs reportedly recognized epitopes outside regions mutated in the B.1.351 and B.1.1.7 variants. CD4 TCRs associated with the vaccine covered the entire spike protein, and the dominant responses were in regions 160-218 and 743-854.

Here V drops 5 bases and J drops 4 bases, and the junction holds 8 bases not matched to any gene. CDR1 SNHLY and CDR2 FYNNEI are derived from the germline V gene. Its CDR3 holds 15 amino acids, cysteine through phenylalanine. The kept DNA is CDR3 alone, 45 bases in frame from the first base. Read against the paper, the sample's time point label means: baseline before first vaccination. Explained via the paper, the treatment or condition label denotes: meningococcal conjugate vaccine given as trial control. Vaccinee samples were obtained from the UK trials COV001 and COV002, which included a single-blind randomized controlled phase 2/3 trial of AZD1222 (ChAdOx1 nCoV-19) in healthy adults. Trial participant PBMC samples were collected at day 0 and day 28 after the second dose for TCRbeta chain sequencing.

The V and J segments used are TRBV2 and TRBJ1-5; the junction holds 7 bases that match TRBD1. Source: peripheral blood, taken on day 0 of MenACWY control vaccination. The receptor's source is an adult in good health. CDR3 region: CASSPGTVLNQPQHF. The DNA sequence reads TGTGCCAGCAGTCCCGGGACAGTCCTTAATCAGCCCCAGCATTTT.